This TCR beta chain was recorded in a study of blood T cell repertoires in COVID-19. In the original processing: Reference gene primer amplification in the assay estimated nucleated cell counts. Data came from immunoSEQ multiplex PCR; TCRdb stores just in-frame clones and leaves some out. V, J and clone size were drawn from that table, and D and trimming were deduced from the DNA. The data show about 260,000 clones, approximately 87% seen once. CDR1 is KGHDR and CDR2 is SFDVKD in the germline V gene. V lost 4 bases and J 0 bases, leaving 12 bases between the germline ends. The CDR3 totals 16 residues.

V gene TRBV24-1 combines with J gene TRBJ1-3; D is unresolved. The TCR sequence derives from a woman in her fifties or sixties with acute or convalescent COVID-19. What was sequenced was peripheral blood. The CDR3 spells CATSDPNSFSGNTIYF. As DNA, the CDR3 is TGTGCCACCAGTGACCCAAACAGCTTCTCTGGAAACACCATATATTTT.